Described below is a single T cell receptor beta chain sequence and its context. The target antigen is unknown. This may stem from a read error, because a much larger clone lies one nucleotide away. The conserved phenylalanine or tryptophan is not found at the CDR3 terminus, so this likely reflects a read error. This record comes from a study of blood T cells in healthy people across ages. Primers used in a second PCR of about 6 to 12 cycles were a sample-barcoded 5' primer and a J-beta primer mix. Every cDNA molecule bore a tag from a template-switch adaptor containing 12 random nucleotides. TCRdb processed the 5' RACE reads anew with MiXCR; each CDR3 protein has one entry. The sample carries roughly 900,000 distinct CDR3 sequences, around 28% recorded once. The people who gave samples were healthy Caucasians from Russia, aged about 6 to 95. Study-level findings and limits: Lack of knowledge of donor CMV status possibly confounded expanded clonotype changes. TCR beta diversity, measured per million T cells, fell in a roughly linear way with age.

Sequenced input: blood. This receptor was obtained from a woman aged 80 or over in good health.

For the CDR3, the DNA is TGTGCCAGCACATATGGAGGGGGAACAGATGCGCAGTATTCT. Translation: CASTYGGGTDAQYS. This chain links TRBV12-3 or TRBV12-4 with TRBJ2-3; D may match TRBD1 or TRBD2 (6 bases each). The CDR3 covers 14 residues.